The present TCR beta chain was sequenced within a study of patients and donors after allogeneic stem cell transplantation (TCRdb year 2020). Concerning this clonotype itself: This receptor's antigen is unknown. Base quality data are lacking; no much larger clone is found one base away.

CDR1 SGDLS and CDR2 YYNGEE are derived from the germline V gene. V and J are trimmed by 6 bases and 4 bases, and the gene matches miss 9 bases of the junction. From cysteine to phenylalanine, the CDR3 is 16 amino acids long. This entry keeps only the CDR3 DNA: 48 bases, framed from base 1. Libraries were built with RT-PCR. TCRdb lists the instrument as NextSeq 550. The public reads were reprocessed in TCRdb via fastp at Q25 and MiXCR, keeping in-frame beta chains. Entries are consolidated by CDR3 protein sequence, retaining the most common genes and DNA. The sample includes under 200,000 distinct CDR3 sequences, with over 25% observed a single time. Of the sample, around 3.3% falls within the top ten clones.

This receptor was obtained from a human donor who was either an allogeneic HSCT recipient or a stem cell or donor lymphocyte infusion donor (not recorded which). It is not recorded whose cells these are; they may come from a transplant donor. In this chain, TRBV9 is recombined with TRBJ2-5, with TRBD2 identical over 13 junction bases. The specimen sequenced was blood, either unsorted or a sorted T cell fraction (not recorded which). The nucleotide sequence is given as TGTGCCAGCATCAACAGACTAGCGGGAGGTTTAGAGACCCAGTACTTC. Translation gives CASINRLAGGLETQYF.